The 21 T cell receptor beta chains given below trace back to one sample, sequenced in a study of cytomegalovirus exposure and HLA in healthy donors. The PCR ran on 60 Vbeta and 13 Jbeta primers. TCRdb's table, derived via immunoSEQ multiplex PCR, lists solely in-frame clones and lacks some. In the table there are 220,000 or so clones, 70% to 80% of which are singletons. What was sequenced was PBMCs. Receptors were obtained from a woman aged 30 to 39 in good health and CMV-seronegative.

The chain has TRBV7-9 and TRBJ2-5; 7 nucleotides align to TRBD2. Germline CDR1 reads SEHNR; CDR2 reads FQNEAQ (reference sequence). The CDR3 length is 14 residues. V dropped 5 bases and J dropped 4; count of bases not matched to a gene: 7. The CDR3: CASSPVGGRETQYF. The CDR3 nucleotides are TGTGCCAGCAGCCCAGTGGGGGGGAGAGAGACCCAGTACTTC.

The chain joins TRBV6-1 to TRBJ1-2; 8 bases are shared with TRBD1. V shed 7 bases and J 8 bases; nucleotides not matched to a gene: 12. CDR3 size: 14 residues. Germline values: CDR1 MNHNS, CDR2 SASEGT. The CDR3 region is CASIPDRGAGGYTF. CDR3 in DNA: TGTGCCAGCATCCCAGACAGGGGCGCTGGAGGCTACACCTTC.

The V and J genes are TRBV2 and TRBJ2-1, with 10 bases aligning to TRBD2. The CDR3 runs to 15 residues. Germline loops: CDR1 SNHLY, CDR2 FYNNEI. J gave up 4 bases and V 6 bases, and 6 bases lay outside the gene matches. CDR3 sequence: CASSPEAGGYNEQFF. The CDR3 DNA follows: TGTGCCAGCAGCCCGGAAGCGGGAGGGTACAATGAGCAGTTCTTC.

The V call is TRBV20-1, the J call TRBJ1-2, with 7 bases that match TRBD1. The J segment lost 13 bases and the V segment lost 6 bases, leaving 5 bases of the junction unmatched. CDR3 size: 9 residues. Germline lookup yields CDR1 DFQATT and CDR2 SNEGSKA (reference sequence). The CDR3, as DNA: TGCAGTGCCGGTACAGGGGCCACCTTC. Its translation: CSAGTGATF.

This chain connects TRBV5-5 to TRBJ1-4, with 10 nucleotides matching TRBD1. V shed 0 bases, J shed 6 bases, and the junction held 2 bases outside the gene matches. The CDR3 spans 15 residues. CDR1 and CDR2 from the germline V gene are SGHKS and YYEKEE (reference sequence). The CDR3 DNA reads TGTGCCAGCAGCTTGGTCGGGACAGGGGATGAAAAACTGTTTTTT. Translating gives CASSLVGTGDEKLFF. Full variable domain (remainder filled in from reference TRBV5-5 and TRBJ1-4): DAGVTQSPTHLIKTRGQQVTLRCSPISGHKSVSWYQQVLGQGPQFIFQYYEKEERGRGNFPDRFSARQFPNYSSELNVNALLLGDSALYLCASSLVGTGDEKLFFGSGTQLSVL.

V gene TRBV6-6 combines with J gene TRBJ1-6; tentatively, D is TRBD1 (6 bases). This CDR3 spans 15 amino acids. The V end lost 4 bases, the J end lost 0 bases, and 7 bases lay between the germline ends. CDR1 and CDR2 (germline): MNHNY, SVGAGI (reference sequence). In DNA, the CDR3 is TGTGCCAGCAGTTTGGACAGCTCCTATAATTCACCCCTCCACTTT. Protein product: CASSLDSSYNSPLHF.

This chain joins TRBV5-1 and TRBJ2-3; possibly TRBD2 for D (6 bases). This CDR3 is 16 amino acids long. V dropped 0 bases and J dropped 0 bases, with 11 bases sitting between them. Germline V gene data show CDR1 as SGHRS and CDR2 as YFSETQ. Here the CDR3 DNA reads TGCGCCAGCAGCTTGGTAGGCGGGGTTAGCACAGATACGCAGTATTTT. Residues: CASSLVGGVSTDTQYF.

This clone has only a few counts. This chain links TRBV27 with TRBJ1-4; no clear D. The CDR3 is 14 amino acids. Germline CDR1 MNHEY, CDR2 SMNVEV (reference sequence). V lost 2 bases, J lost 8 bases, and 12 bases lay in between. The CDR3, as DNA: TGTGCCAGCAGTTTAATTTACACCTCCGAAAAACTGTTTTTT. It specifies CASSLIYTSEKLFF. Together with reference TRBV27 and TRBJ1-4, the CDR3 gives the full variable domain: EAQVTQNPRYLITVTGKKLTVTCSQNMNHEYMSWYRQDPGLGLRQIYYSMNVEVTDKGDVPEGYKVSRKEKRNFPLILESPSPNQTSLYFCASSLIYTSEKLFFGSGTQLSVL.

This chain connects TRBV4-1 to TRBJ2-5; 9 positions agree with TRBD2. The J call may be wrong; the DNA end is better matched by TRBJ2-7. Germline V gene sequence: CDR1 MGHRA, CDR2 YSYEKL. This CDR3 has 16 residues. The CDR3 is CASSQSQLAGIYEQYF. Here the CDR3 DNA reads TGCGCCAGCAGCCAGTCTCAGCTAGCGGGAATCTACGAGCAGTACTTC.

This clone has just a few counts. The chain links TRBV5-4 to TRBJ2-2; D perhaps matches TRBD1 (7 bases). The CDR3 is 15 residues long. CDR1 is SGHNT, CDR2 YYREEE, per germline (reference sequence). V lost 0 bases and J 6 bases, leaving 12 bases between the germline ends. The CDR3 loop is CASSLGQGGAGELFF. As DNA, the CDR3 is TGTGCCAGCAGCTTGGGACAGGGAGGCGCCGGGGAGCTGTTTTTT.

This sequence joins TRBV5-8 and TRBJ2-7; 7 bases line up with TRBD1. The CDR3 runs 14 residues. Per germline, CDR1 SGHTS and CDR2 YDEGEE. Trimming took 2 bases from V and 5 from J; bases not matched to a gene: 7. The CDR3 reads CASSFDRTGDEQYF. Here the CDR3 DNA reads TGTGCCAGCAGCTTTGATAGGACAGGAGACGAGCAGTACTTC.

This chain uses TRBV5-1 with TRBJ2-5; 8 bases agree with TRBD1. The CDR3 consists of 14 residues. Germline CDR1 and CDR2: SGHRS and YFSETQ. Trimming took 1 base from V and 5 from J; bases not matched to a gene: 4. This CDR3 is CASSLQGAVETQYF. The CDR3 coding sequence is TGCGCCAGCAGCTTGCAGGGGGCCGTTGAGACCCAGTACTTC.

V and J are TRBV30 and TRBJ2-2; 9 nucleotides agree with TRBD2. The J segment lost 1 base and the V segment lost 5 bases, leaving 2 bases of the junction unmatched. Germline V gene sequence: CDR1 GTSNPN, CDR2 SVGIG (reference sequence). The CDR3 is made up of 14 amino acids. The CDR3 region has the DNA TGTGCCTGGGCTAGCGGGGTGAACACCGGGGAGCTGTTTTTT. Protein: CAWASGVNTGELFF.

The chain recombines TRBV19 with TRBJ2-3; tentatively, D is TRBD1 (6 bases). Germline values: CDR1 LNHDA, CDR2 SQIVND (reference sequence). The V gene lost 5 bases and the J gene lost 3 bases, with 9 bases spanning the gap. This CDR3 comprises 13 residues. CDR3 amino acids: CASSSQGTDTQYF. The DNA of the CDR3 is TGTGCCAGTAGTTCACAGGGTACAGATACGCAGTATTTT.

This clone was recorded once. The rearrangement joins TRBV30 to TRBJ1-6, with TRBD1 matching 7 bases. J was trimmed by 6 bases and V by 8 bases; bases with no gene match: 10. CDR1 GTSNPN and CDR2 SVGIG come from the germline V gene (reference sequence). This CDR3 comprises 14 residues. For the CDR3, the DNA is TGTGCCAAAAGGTACGGGGACAGTAATTCACCCCTCCACTTT. The encoded protein is CAKRYGDSNSPLHF.

Note on this clone: A junction end diverges from the germline sequence, so it may reflect a read error. The rearrangement uses TRBV19 and TRBJ2-3, with 10 bases fitting TRBD2. The CDR3 loop spans 17 amino acids. Germline V gene data show CDR1 as LNHDA and CDR2 as SQIVND (reference sequence). DNA for the CDR3: TGTGACAGTAGTCCGTATAGCCTAGCGGGAGTAGCAGATACGCAGTATTTT. Translated: CDSSPYSLAGVADTQYF.

The CDR3 loop reads CASSLRGTGGVYGYTF. In DNA, the CDR3 is TGTGCCAGCAGCCTCAGAGGGACAGGGGGCGTCTATGGCTACACCTTC. The chain uses TRBV2 and TRBJ1-2, with 12 bases lining up with TRBD1. Looked up from germline, CDR1 is SNHLY and CDR2 is FYNNEI. With V trimmed by 6 bases and J by 4 bases, 9 bases remained unmatched. This CDR3 contains 16 residues.

Worth noting for this clone: Sequence at one end of the junction differs from germline and may be a read error. V gene TRBV19 combines with J gene TRBJ1-2, with D perhaps TRBD1 (6 bases). Germline V gene data show CDR1 as LNHDA and CDR2 as SQIVND (reference sequence). The length of the CDR3 is 17 residues. In DNA, the CDR3 is TGTGGCAGTAGTATGGGGATTTTACAGGGTGCAAACTATGGCTACACCTTC. It specifies CGSSMGILQGANYGYTF.

The V gene is TRBV6-5, the J gene TRBJ1-1; D is possibly TRBD1 (6 bases). Germline values: CDR1 MNHEY, CDR2 SVGAGI. There are 13 residues in the CDR3. Trimming left V 5 bases short and J 10 bases short, with 17 bases between. The CDR3 here is CASSDPTGLSAFF. DNA of the CDR3: TGTGCCAGCAGTGACCCCACAGGGCTTTCAGCTTTCTTT.

V usage is TRBV30 and J usage is TRBJ1-6, with D possibly being TRBD1 (5 bases). Trimming cost V 4 bases and J 6 bases, with 13 bases left between them. Germline CDR1 and CDR2: GTSNPN and SVGIG (reference sequence). This CDR3 has 14 amino acids. In nucleotides, the CDR3 is TGTGCCTGGAAGGGGAGGGGAGGTAATTCACCCCTCCACTTT. This translates into CAWKGRGGNSPLHF.

The chain recombines TRBV19 with TRBJ1-1; 8 nucleotides agree with TRBD1. This CDR3 is 16 amino acids long. Trimming took 3 bases from V and 1 from J; bases not matched to a gene: 7. Germline-derived CDR1 and CDR2 are LNHDA and SQIVND (reference sequence). In DNA, the CDR3 is TGTGCCAGTAGTATCGGGACAGGTAAAGGGAACACTGAAGCTTTCTTT. It specifies CASSIGTGKGNTEAFF.